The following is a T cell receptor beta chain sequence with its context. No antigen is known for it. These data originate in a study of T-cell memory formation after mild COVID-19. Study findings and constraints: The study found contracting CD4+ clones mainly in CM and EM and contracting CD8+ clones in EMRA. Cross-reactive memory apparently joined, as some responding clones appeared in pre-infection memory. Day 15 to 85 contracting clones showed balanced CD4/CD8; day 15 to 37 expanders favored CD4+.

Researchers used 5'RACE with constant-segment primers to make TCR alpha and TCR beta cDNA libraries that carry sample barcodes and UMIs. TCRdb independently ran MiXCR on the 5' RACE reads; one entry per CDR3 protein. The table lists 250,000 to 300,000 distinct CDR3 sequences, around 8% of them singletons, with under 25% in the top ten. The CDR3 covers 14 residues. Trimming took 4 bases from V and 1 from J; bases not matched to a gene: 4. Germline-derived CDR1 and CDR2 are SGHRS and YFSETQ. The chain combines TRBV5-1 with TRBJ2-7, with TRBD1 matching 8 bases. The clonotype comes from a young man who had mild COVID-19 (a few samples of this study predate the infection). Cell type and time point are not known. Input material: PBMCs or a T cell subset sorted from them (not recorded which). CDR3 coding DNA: TGCGCCAGCAGCCGGGACAGGACTTCCTACGAGCAGTACTTC. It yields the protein CASSRDRTSYEQYF.